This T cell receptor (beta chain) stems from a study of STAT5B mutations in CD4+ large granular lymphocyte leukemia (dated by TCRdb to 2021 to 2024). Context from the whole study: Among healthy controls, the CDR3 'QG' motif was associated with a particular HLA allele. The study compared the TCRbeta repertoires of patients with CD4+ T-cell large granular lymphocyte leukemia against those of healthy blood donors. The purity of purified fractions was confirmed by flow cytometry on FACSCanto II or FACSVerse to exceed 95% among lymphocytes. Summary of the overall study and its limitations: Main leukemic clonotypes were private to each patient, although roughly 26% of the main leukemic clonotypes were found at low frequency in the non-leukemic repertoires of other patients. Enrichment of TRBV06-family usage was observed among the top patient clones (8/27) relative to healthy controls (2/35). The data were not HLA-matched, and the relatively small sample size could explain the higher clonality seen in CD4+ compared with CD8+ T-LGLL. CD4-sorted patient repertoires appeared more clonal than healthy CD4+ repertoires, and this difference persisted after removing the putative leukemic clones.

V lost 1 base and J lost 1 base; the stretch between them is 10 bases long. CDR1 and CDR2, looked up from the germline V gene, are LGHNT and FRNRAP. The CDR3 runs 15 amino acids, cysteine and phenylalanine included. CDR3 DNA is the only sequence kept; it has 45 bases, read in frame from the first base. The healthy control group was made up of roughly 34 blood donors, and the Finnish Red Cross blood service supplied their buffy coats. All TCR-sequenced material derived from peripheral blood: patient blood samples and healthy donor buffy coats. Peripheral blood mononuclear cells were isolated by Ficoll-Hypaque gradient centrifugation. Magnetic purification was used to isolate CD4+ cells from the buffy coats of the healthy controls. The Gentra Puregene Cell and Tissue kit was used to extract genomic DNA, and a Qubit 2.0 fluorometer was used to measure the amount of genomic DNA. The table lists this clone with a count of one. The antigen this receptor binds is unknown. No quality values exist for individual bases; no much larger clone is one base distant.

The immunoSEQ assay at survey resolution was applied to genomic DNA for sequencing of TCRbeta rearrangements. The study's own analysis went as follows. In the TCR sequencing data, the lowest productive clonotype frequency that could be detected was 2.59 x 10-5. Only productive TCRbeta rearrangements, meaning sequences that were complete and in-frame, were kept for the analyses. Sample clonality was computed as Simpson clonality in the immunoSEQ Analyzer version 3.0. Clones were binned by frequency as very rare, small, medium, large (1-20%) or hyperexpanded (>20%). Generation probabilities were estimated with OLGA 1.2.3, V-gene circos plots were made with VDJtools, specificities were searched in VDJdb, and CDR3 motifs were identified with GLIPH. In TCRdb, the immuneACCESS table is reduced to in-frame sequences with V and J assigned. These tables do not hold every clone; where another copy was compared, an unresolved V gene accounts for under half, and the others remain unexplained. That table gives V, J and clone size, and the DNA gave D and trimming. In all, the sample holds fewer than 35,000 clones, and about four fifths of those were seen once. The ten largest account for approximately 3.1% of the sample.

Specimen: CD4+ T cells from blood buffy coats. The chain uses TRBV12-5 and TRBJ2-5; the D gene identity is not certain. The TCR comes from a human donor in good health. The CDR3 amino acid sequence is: CASGLGGIFQETQYF. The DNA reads TGTGCTAGTGGTTTGGGGGGAATATTCCAAGAGACCCAGTACTTC.